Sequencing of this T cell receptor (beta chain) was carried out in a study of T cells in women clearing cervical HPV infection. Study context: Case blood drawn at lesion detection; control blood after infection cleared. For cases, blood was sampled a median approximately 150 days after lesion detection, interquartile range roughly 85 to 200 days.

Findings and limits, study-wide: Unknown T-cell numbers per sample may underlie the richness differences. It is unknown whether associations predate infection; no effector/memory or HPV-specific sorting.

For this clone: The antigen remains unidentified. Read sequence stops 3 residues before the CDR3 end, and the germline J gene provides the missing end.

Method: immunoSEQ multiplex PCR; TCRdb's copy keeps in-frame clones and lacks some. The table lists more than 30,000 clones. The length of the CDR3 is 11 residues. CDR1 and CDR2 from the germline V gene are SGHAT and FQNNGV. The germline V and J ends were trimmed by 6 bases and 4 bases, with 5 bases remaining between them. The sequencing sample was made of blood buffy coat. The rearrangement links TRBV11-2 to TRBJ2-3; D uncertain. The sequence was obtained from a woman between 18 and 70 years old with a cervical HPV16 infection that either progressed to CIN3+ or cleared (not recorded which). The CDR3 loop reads CASSYADTQYF. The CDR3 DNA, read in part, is TGTGCCAGCAGTTATGCAGATACG.